This T cell receptor (beta chain) was identified during a study of blood T cells in healthy people across ages. The second PCR ran about 6 to 11 cycles with a sample-barcoded 5' primer and J-beta primers. TCRdb independently ran MiXCR on the 5' RACE reads; one entry per CDR3 protein. The sample lists approximately 1,100,000 distinct CDR3 sequences; 45% were seen once. Deletions cut 4 bases from V and 2 bases from J, with 18 bases between. The CDR3 consists of 17 residues. Germline CDR1 MNHEY, CDR2 SMNVEV (reference sequence). This clonotype originated in a woman aged 60-70 years in good health. Sequencing was done on a sample of blood. The V and J genes are TRBV27 and TRBJ1-5; tentative D call: TRBD1 (6 bases). The CDR3 protein is CASSSLSTGLGNQPQHF. CDR3 sequence (DNA): TGTGCCAGCAGTTCCCTCTCTACAGGGTTGGGCAATCAGCCCCAGCATTTT.